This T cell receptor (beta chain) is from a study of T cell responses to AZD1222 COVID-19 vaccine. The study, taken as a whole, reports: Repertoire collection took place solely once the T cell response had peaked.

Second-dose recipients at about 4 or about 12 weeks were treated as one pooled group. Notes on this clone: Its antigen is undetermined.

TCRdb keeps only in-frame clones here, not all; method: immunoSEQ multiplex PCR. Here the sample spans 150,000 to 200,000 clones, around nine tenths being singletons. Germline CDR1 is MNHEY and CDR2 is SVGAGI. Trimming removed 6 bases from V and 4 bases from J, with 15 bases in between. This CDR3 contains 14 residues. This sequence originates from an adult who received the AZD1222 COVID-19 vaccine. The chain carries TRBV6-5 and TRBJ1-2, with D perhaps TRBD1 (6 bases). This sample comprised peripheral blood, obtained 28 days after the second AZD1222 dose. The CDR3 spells CASRAGGLVYGYTF. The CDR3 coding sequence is TGTGCCAGCAGGGCGGGGGGGCTCGTCTATGGCTACACCTTC.